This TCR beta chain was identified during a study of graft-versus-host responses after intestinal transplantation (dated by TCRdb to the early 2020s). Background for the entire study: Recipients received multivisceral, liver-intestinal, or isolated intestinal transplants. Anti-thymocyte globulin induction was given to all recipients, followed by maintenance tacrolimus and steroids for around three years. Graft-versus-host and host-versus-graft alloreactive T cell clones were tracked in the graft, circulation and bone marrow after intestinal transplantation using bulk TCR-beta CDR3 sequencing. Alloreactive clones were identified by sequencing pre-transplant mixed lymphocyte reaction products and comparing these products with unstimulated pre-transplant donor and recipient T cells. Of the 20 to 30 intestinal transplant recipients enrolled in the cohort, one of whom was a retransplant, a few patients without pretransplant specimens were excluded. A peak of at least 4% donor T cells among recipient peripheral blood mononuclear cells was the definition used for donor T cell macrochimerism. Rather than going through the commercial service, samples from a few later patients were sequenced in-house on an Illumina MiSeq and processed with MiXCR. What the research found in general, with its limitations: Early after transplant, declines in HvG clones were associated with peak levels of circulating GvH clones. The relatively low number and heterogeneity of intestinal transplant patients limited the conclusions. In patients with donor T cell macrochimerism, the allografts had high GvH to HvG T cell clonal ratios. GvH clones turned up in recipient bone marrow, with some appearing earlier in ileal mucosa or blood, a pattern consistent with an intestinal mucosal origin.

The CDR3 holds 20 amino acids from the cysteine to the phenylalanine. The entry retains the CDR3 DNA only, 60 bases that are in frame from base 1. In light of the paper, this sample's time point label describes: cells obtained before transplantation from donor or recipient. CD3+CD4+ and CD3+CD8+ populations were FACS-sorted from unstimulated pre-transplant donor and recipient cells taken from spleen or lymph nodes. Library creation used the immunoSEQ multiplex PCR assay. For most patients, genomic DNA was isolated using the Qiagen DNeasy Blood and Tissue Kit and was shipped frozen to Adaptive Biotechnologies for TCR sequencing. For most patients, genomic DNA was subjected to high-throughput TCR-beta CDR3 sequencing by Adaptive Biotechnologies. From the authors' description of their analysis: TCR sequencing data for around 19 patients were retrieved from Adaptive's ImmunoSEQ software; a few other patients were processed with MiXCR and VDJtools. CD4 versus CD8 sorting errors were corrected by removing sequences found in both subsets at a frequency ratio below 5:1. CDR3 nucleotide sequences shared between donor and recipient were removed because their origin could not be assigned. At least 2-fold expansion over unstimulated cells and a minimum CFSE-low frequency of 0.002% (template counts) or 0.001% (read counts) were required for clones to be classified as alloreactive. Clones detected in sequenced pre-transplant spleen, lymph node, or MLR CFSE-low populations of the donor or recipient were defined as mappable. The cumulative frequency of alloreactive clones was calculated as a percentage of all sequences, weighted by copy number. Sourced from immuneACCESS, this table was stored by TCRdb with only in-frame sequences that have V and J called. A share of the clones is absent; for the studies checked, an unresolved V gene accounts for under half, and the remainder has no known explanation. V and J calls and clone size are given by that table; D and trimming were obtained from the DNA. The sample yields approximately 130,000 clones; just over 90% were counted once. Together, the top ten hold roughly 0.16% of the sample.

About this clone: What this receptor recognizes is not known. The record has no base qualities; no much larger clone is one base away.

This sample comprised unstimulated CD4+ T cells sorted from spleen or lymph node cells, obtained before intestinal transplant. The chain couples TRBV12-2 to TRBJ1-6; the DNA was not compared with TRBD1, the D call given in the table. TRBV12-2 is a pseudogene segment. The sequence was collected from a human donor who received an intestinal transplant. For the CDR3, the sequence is CASRLLYRGLGESYNSPLHF. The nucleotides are TGTGCAAGTCGCTTACTTTACAGGGGGCTAGGGGAGTCCTATAATTCACCCCTCCACTTT.